Detailed here is one TCR beta chain. No antigen is known for it. The authors ran a second PCR of 7 to 11 cycles using a sample-barcoded 5' primer and a J-beta primer mix. TCRdb re-called the 5' RACE reads with MiXCR, one entry per CDR3 protein. The sample has fewer than 1,000,000 distinct CDR3 sequences; around 43% are singletons. This sample was taken from a study of blood T cells in healthy people across ages. In the study overall: Template switching captured about one barcoded beta molecule per two T cells. The study, taken as a whole, reports: Whereas aged donors had fewer naive CD4+ cells, long-lived donors had more of them and higher diversity. Across samples, TCR beta diversity tracked strongly with naive T cell percentage.

The V gene's germline CDR1 is MDHEN and CDR2 SYDVKM. Trimming took off 3 bases at V and 7 bases at J, with 12 bases between the two ends. The CDR3 sequence is 13 residues long. The material sequenced was blood. The chain uses TRBV28 and TRBJ2-5; possibly TRBD2 for D (6 bases). The receptor's source is a man aged 55 to 69 in good health. The CDR3 is CASSFGGRTTQYF. CDR3 nucleotide sequence: TGTGCCAGCAGTTTCGGGGGACGAACGACCCAGTACTTC.